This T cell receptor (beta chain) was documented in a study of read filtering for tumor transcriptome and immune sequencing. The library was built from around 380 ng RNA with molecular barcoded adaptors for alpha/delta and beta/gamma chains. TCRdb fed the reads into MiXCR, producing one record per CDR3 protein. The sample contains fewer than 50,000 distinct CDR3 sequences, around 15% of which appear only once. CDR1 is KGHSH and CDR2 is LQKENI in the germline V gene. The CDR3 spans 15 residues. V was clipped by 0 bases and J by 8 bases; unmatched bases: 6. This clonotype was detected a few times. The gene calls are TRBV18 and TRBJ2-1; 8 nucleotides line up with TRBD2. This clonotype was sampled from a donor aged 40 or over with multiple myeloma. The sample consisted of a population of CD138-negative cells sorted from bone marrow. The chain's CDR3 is CASSPPGNGRDEQFF. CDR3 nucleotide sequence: TGTGCCAGCTCACCACCCGGAAACGGGAGGGATGAGCAGTTCTTC.